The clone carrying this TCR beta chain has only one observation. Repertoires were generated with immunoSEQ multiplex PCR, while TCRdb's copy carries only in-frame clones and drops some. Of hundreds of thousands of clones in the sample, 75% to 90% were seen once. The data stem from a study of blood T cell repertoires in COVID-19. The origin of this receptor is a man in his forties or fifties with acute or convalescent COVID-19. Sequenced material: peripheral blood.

For the CDR3, the DNA is TGTGCCAGCAGCTTAATGCAAGGACAGGGTAACAATGAGCAGTTCTTC. This codes for CASSLMQGQGNNEQFF. The J gene is TRBJ2-1, the V gene TRBV7-3, with 8 positions matching TRBD1. CDR1 and CDR2 (germline): SGHTA, FQGTGA. The CDR3 is made up of 16 amino acids. J lost 5 bases, V lost 1 base, and 7 bases had no gene match.